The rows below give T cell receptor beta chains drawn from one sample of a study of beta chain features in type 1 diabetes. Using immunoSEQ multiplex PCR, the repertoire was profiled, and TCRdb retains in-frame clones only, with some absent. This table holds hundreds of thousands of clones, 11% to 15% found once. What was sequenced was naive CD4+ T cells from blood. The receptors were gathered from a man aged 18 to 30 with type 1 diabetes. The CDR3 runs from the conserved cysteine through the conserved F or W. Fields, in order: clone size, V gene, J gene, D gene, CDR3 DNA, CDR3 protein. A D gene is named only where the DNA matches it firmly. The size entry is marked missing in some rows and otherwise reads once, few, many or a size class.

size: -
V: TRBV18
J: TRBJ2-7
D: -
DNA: TGTGCCAGCACCGTCCTGGGACCCTACGAGCAGTACTTC
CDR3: CASTVLGPYEQYF

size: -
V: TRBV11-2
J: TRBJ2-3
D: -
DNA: TGTGCCAGCAGCCCCATGCTGTCGTCAGATACGCAGTATTTT
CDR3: CASSPMLSSDTQYF

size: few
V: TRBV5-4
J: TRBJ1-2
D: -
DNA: TGTGCCAGCAGTAGACCGAACTATGGCTACACCTTC
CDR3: CASSRPNYGYTF

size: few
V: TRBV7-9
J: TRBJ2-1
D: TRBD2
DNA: TGTGCCAGCAGCTTAGCAGCGGTAGCGGGGGGGTTTTGGGAGCAGTTCTTC
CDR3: CASSLAAVAGGFWEQFF

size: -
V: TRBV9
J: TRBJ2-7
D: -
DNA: TGTGCCAGCAGCGTAGAGTCCGGGGTAACCTACTACGAGCAGTACTTC
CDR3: CASSVESGVTYYEQYF

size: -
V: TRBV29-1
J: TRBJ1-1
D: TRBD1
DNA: TGCAGCGTTGAACGGGACAGCTACACTGAAGCTTTCTTT
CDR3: CSVERDSYTEAFF

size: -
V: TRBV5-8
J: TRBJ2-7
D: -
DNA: TGTGCCAGCACCTGGGCGACGGGCGAGCAGTACTTC
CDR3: CASTWATGEQYF

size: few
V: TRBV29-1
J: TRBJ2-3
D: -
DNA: TGCAGCGTTGGAAGGGGAACGGCAGATACGCAGTATTTT
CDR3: CSVGRGTADTQYF

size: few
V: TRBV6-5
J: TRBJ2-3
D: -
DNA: TGTGCCAGCAGTTACTCCCGATGGGGCACAGATACGCAGTATTTT
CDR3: CASSYSRWGTDTQYF

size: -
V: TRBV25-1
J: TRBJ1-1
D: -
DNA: TGTGCCAGCAGTGAAGGGTACACCGGTGAAGCTTTCTTT
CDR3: CASSEGYTGEAFF

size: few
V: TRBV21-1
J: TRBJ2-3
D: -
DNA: TGTGCCAGCAACTTAGCGGGAATGGTGACAGATACGCAGTATTTT
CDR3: CASNLAGMVTDTQYF

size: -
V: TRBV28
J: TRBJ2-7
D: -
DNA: TGTGCCAGCAGTACCGGAGGGGGATACCACTACGAGCAGTACTTC
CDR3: CASSTGGGYHYEQYF

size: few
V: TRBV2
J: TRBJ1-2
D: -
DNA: TGTGCCAGCAGTGAAGCAGGGATTTCTGGCTACACCTTC
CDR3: CASSEAGISGYTF

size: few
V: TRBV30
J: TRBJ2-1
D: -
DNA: TGTGCCTGGAGTGAGACAGTCAATGAGCAGTTCTTC
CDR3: CAWSETVNEQFF

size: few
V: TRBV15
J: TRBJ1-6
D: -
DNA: TGTGCCACCAGCATTCTAAATTCACCCCTCCACTTT
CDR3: CATSILNSPLHF

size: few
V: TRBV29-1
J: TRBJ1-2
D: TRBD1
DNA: TGCAGCGTTGAAGATGGGGACAGGGGGCGTTATGGCTACACCTTC
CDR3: CSVEDGDRGRYGYTF

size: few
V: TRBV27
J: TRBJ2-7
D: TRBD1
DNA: TGTGCCAGCAGTTTATTCAGCACAGGGGGAAGCTCCTACGAGCAGTACTTC
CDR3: CASSLFSTGGSSYEQYF

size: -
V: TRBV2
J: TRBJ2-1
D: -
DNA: TGTGCCTCCCAAGGCGTTTTCTACAATGAGCAGTTCTTC
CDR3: CASQGVFYNEQFF

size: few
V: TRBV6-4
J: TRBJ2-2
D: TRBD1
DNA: TGTGCCAGCAGCGCCGACAGGGTGAACACCGGGGAGCTGTTTTTT
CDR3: CASSADRVNTGELFF

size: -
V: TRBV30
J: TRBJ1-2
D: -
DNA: TGTGCCTGTGCGGGCGTTGGAATCGGCTACACCTTC
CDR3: CACAGVGIGYTF

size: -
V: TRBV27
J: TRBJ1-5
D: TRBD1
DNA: TGTGCCAGCAGCCGGGACAGAGTGAATCAGCCCCAGCATTTT
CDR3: CASSRDRVNQPQHF

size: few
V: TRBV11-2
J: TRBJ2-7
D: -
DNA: TGTGCCAGCAGCTTAGATAACCGTCACGAGCAGTACTTC
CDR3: CASSLDNRHEQYF

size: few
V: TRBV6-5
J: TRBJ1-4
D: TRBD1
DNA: TGTGCCAGCAGTTCGGGGGACAGATTTAATGAAAAACTGTTTTTT
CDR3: CASSSGDRFNEKLFF

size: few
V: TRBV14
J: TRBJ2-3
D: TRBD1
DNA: TGTGCCAGCAGCGGACACCTCGGGACAGGGGCCGCAGATACGCAGTATTTT
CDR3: CASSGHLGTGAADTQYF

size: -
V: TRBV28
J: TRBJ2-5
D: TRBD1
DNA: TGTGCCAGCAGTACCACAGGGGGTCGGGCCCAGTACTTC
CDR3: CASSTTGGRAQYF

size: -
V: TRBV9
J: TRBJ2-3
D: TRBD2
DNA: TGTGCCAGCAGCGCCGGCCTGCGCGGGGGGGCGGGTGATACGCAGTATTTT
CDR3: CASSAGLRGGAGDTQYF

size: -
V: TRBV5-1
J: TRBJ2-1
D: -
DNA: TGCGCCAGCAGCCCCGGACCAGGCAATGAGCAGTTCTTC
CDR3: CASSPGPGNEQFF

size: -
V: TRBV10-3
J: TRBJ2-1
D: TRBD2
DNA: TGTGCCATCATGGGGAGACTAGCGCCCTACAATGAGCAGTTCTTC
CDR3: CAIMGRLAPYNEQFF

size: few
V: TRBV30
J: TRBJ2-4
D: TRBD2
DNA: TGTGCCTGGAGTGACGGGGGAGGGGTCAAAAACATTCAGTACTTC
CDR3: CAWSDGGGVKNIQYF

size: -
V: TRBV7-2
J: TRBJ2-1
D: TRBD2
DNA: TGTGCCAGCAGCACCGGGACTAGCGGGGGGTACAATGAGCAGTTCTTC
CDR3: CASSTGTSGGYNEQFF

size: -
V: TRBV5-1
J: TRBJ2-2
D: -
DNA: TGCGCCAGCAGCTTGACTCGCGGCTCCACCGGGGAGCTGTTTTTT
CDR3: CASSLTRGSTGELFF

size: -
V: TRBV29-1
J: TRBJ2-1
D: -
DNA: TGCAGCGTTGAAGGGAGGGGGGGGCTTATTTACAATGAGCAGTTCTTC
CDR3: CSVEGRGGLIYNEQFF

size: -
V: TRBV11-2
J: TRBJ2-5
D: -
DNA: TGTGCCAGCAGCTTCTCCTCGGTACAAGAGACCCAGTACTTC
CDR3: CASSFSSVQETQYF

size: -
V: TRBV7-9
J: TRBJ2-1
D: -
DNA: TGTGCCAGCAGGGGTACCGGGACGAACAATGAGCAGTTCTTC
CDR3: CASRGTGTNNEQFF

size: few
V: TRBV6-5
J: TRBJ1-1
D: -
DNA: TGTGCCAGCAGTTACTCGCGGGGTAGTAGCACTGAAGCTTTCTTT
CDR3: CASSYSRGSSTEAFF

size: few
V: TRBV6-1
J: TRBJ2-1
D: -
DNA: TGTGCCAGCAGTGATGGTACCAATGAGCAGTTCTTC
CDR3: CASSDGTNEQFF

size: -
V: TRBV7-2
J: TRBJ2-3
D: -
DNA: TGTGCCAGCAGCTTAAGGCTAGCTAAAAGCACAGATACGCAGTATTTT
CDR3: CASSLRLAKSTDTQYF

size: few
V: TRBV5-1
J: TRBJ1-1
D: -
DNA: TGCGCCAGCAGCGTGAGGGGCGGGCCGAACACTGAAGCTTTCTTT
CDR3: CASSVRGGPNTEAFF

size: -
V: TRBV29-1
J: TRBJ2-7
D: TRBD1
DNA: TGCAGCGTTGGAAGGGACAGGGTCGAGCAGTACTTC
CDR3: CSVGRDRVEQYF

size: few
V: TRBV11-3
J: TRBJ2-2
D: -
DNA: TGTGCCAGCAGCTCGAGAGACACCGGGGAGCTGTTTTTT
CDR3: CASSSRDTGELFF